This entry describes one T cell receptor beta chain. Its antigen is still unknown. This record comes from a study of radiotherapy plus CTLA-4 blockade in lung cancer. Background on the study: Objective responses occurred in about a sixth of patients; around 31% had disease control.

V lost 6 bases to trimming and J lost 7 bases; unmatched junction nucleotides: 4. This CDR3 contains 14 residues. Germline loops: CDR1 MNHEY, CDR2 SVGAGI. Study results and caveats: Among blood TCR repertoires after radiotherapy plus ipilimumab, tumor-derived clones expanded. Early blood T cell clone changes and increased post-radiation serum interferon-beta were reportedly the strongest response predictors.

Assay: immunoSEQ multiplex PCR; the TCRdb copy retains only in-frame clones and omits some. The sample has about 80,000 clones; 70% to 85% are singletons. The chain couples TRBV6-5 to TRBJ1-6, with 9 bases lining up with TRBD1. This receptor was obtained from a human donor with non-small cell lung cancer who had stable disease on radiotherapy plus ipilimumab. The specimen was peripheral blood, collected from a patient treated with radiotherapy plus ipilimumab. CDR3 bases: TGTGCCAGCAGAACCGGGACAGGGAATTCACCCCTCCACTTT. Translation: CASRTGTGNSPLHF.